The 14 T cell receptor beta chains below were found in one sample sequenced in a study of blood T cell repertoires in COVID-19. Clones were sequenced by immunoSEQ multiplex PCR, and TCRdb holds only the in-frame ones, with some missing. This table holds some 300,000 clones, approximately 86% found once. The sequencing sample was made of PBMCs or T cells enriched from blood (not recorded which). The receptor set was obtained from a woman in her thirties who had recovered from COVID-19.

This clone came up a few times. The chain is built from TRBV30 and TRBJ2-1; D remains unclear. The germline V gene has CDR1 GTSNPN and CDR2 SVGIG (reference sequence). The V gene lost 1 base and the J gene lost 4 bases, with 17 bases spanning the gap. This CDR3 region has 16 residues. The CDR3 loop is CAWSGKAGQQYNEQFF. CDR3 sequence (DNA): TGTGCCTGGAGTGGAAAAGCAGGTCAACAATACAATGAGCAGTTCTTC.

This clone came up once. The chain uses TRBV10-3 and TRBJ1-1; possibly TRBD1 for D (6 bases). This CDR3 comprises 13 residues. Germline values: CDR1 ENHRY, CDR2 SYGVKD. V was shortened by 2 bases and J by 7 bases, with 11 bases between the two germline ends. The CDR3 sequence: CAISEARGGEAFF. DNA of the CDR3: TGTGCCATCAGTGAGGCCAGGGGTGGTGAAGCTTTCTTT.

The DNA of the CDR3 is TGTGCCTGGAGTGTAGGAAAGAACAGGATCACAGATACGCAGTATTTT. The encoded protein is CAWSVGKNRITDTQYF. V usage is TRBV30 and J usage is TRBJ2-3; possibly TRBD1 for D (5 bases). This CDR3 is built from 16 residues. The germline gives CDR1 GTSNPN, CDR2 SVGIG (reference sequence). V was clipped by 0 bases and J by 2 bases, with 15 bases between them.

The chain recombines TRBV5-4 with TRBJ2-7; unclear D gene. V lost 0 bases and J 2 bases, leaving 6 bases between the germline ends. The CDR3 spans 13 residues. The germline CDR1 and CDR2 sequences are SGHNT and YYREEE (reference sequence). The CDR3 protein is CASSLGAAYEQYF. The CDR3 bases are TGTGCCAGCAGCTTGGGGGCAGCCTACGAGCAGTACTTC.

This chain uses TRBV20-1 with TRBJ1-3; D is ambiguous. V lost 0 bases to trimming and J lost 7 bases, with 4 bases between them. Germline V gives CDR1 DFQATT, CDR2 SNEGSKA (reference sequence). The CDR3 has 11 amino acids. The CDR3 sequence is CSAREGNTIYF. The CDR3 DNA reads TGCAGTGCTAGAGAGGGCAACACCATATATTTT.

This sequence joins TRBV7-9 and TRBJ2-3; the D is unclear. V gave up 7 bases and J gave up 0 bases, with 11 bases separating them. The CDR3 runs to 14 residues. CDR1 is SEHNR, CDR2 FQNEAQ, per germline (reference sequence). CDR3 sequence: CASILYLSTDTQYF. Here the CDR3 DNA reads TGTGCCAGCATCCTCTATCTTAGCACAGATACGCAGTATTTT.

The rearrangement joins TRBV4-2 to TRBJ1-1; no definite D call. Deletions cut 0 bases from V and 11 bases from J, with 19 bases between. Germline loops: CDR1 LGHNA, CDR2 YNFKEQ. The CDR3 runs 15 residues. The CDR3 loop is CASSQDYSSRFEAFF. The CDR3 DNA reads TGTGCCAGCAGCCAAGATTACAGTTCTCGGTTCGAGGCTTTCTTT.

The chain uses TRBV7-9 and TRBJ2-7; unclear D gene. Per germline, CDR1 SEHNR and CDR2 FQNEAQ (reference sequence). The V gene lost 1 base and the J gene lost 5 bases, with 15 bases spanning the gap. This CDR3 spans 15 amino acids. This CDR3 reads CASSLVVQYPNEQYF. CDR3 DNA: TGTGCCAGCAGCTTAGTTGTCCAATATCCTAACGAGCAGTACTTC.

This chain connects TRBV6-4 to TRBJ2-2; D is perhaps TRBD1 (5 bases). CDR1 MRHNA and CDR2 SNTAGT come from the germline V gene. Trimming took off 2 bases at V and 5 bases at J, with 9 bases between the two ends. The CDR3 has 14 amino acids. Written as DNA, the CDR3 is TGTGCCAGCAGTGACGCCCCAGGGACCGGGGAGCTGTTTTTT. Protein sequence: CASSDAPGTGELFF.

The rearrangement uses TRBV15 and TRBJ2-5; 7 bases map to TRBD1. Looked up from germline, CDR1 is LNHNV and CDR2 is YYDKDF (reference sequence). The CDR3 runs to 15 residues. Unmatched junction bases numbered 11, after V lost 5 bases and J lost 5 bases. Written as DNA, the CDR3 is TGTGCCACCAGCCGAGGTCCAGGGGGTCATGAGACCCAGTACTTC. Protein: CATSRGPGGHETQYF.

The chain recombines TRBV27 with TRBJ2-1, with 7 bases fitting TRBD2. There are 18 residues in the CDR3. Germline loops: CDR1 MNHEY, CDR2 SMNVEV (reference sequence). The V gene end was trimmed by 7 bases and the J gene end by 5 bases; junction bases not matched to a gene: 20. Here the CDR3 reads CASTPGPDRRELDNEQFF. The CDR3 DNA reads TGTGCCAGCACCCCCGGGCCTGATAGGCGGGAGCTGGACAATGAGCAGTTCTTC.

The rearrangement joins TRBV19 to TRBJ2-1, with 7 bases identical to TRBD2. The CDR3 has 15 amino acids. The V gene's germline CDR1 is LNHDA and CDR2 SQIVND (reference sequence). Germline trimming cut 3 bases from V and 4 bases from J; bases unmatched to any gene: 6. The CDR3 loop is CASSMGSGVYNEQFF. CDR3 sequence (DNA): TGTGCCAGTAGTATGGGCAGCGGGGTTTACAATGAGCAGTTCTTC.

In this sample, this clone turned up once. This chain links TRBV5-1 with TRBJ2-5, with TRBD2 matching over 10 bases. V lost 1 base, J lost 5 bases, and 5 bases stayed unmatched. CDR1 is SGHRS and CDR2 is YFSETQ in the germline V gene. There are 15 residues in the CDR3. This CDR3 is CASSLPSGRRETQYF. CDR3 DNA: TGCGCCAGCAGCTTGCCTAGCGGGAGAAGGGAGACCCAGTACTTC. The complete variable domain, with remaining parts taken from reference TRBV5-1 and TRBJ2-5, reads KAGVTQTPRYLIKTRGQQVTLSCSPISGHRSVSWYQQTPGQGLQFLFEYFSETQRNKGNFPGRFSGRQFSNSRSEMNVSTLELGDSALYLCASSLPSGRRETQYFGPGTRLLVL.

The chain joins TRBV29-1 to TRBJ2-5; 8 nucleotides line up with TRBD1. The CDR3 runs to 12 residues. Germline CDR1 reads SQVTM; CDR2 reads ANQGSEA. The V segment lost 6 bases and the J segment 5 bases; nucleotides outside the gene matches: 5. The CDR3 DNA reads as TGCAGCGTCGGACGACAGGGGGAGACCCAGTACTTC. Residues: CSVGRQGETQYF.